This T cell receptor (beta chain) was sequenced in a study of blood T cell repertoires in COVID-19. Turning to the study itself: T cells, B-cell-depleted T cells, or PBMCs supplied cDNA or gDNA.

In the study's own analysis: Estimation of nucleated cell counts relied on the amplification of reference gene primers. Some clones are missing from TCRdb's copy, which holds only in-frame ones; the method was immunoSEQ multiplex PCR. Clone size and V and J calls were adopted from that table, with D and trimming inferred from the DNA. The repertoire holds about 57,000 clones, with 65% to 80% as singletons. J gave up 7 bases and V 3 bases, and 12 bases lay outside the gene matches. The CDR3 consists of 15 residues. The germline V gene encodes CDR1 GTSNPN and CDR2 SVGIG (reference sequence). This clone was detected only once.

The J gene is TRBJ2-1, the V gene TRBV30, with TRBD2 matching over 7 bases. Specimen: peripheral blood. The clonotype was recovered from a human donor in a cohort sampled during active COVID-19. CDR3 amino acids: CAWSRDYPKPNEQFF. The CDR3, as DNA: TGTGCCTGGAGCCGGGACTACCCAAAACCGAATGAGCAGTTCTTC.